The sequence of this TCR beta chain was determined in a study of technical replicates of blood from several donors. CDR1 MNHNY and CDR2 SVGAGI come from the germline V gene (reference sequence). This CDR3 region has 14 residues. V lost 2 bases and J lost 5, with 11 bases in between. The sample holds a few counts of this clone. TCRdb keeps only in-frame clones here, not all; method: immunoSEQ multiplex PCR. The profile shows under 95,000 clones, about 94% of them singletons. Sequencing was done on a sample of T cells isolated from PBMCs. The V and J genes are TRBV6-6 and TRBJ2-3; D possibly corresponds to TRBD1 (7 bases). The source is a human donor in good health. As DNA, the CDR3 is TGTGCCAGCAGTTACACGCAGGGGGGAGATACGCAGTATTTT. Its protein product is CASSYTQGGDTQYF.